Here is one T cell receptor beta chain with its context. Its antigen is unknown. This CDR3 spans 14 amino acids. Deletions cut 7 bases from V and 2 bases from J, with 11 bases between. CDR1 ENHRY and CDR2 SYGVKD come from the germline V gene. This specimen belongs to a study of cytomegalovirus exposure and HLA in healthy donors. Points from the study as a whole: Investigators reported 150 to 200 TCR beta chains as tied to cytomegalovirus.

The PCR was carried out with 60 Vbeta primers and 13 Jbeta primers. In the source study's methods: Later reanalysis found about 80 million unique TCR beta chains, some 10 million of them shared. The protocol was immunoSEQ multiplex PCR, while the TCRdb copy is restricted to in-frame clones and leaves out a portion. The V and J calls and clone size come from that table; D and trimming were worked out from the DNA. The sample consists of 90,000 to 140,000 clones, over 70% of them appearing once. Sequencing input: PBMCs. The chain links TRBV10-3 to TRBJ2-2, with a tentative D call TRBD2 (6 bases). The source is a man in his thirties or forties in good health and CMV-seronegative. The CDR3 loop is CAITPSENTGELFF. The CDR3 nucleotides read TGTGCCATCACACCTAGCGAAAACACCGGGGAGCTGTTTTTT.